Below are 19 T cell receptor beta chains sequenced from a single sample in a study of cytomegalovirus exposure and HLA in healthy donors. The PCR contained 60 Vbeta and 13 Jbeta primers. Clones were sequenced by immunoSEQ multiplex PCR, and TCRdb holds only the in-frame ones, with some missing. The data show 50,000 to 65,000 clones, 55% to 80% seen once. Sequenced input: PBMCs. Every receptor here comes from a woman between 50 and 59 years old in good health and CMV-seropositive.

The chain is built from TRBV11-2 and TRBJ2-1; a possible D gene is TRBD2 (6 bases). Germline loops: CDR1 SGHAT, CDR2 FQNNGV. V lost 10 bases, J lost 3 bases, and 19 bases lay in between. The CDR3 has 15 amino acids. CDR3: CATTPGAGGYNEQFF. The CDR3 nucleotides are TGTGCCACCACACCGGGAGCGGGCGGCTACAATGAGCAGTTCTTC.

The chain joins TRBV4-1 to TRBJ2-5, with 9 positions matching TRBD2. CDR3 size: 17 residues. The V gene end was trimmed by 1 base and the J gene end by 2 bases; junction bases not matched to a gene: 8. The germline CDR1 and CDR2 sequences are MGHRA and YSYEKL. CDR3 sequence reads: CASSQVLAGGRQETQYF. The DNA for the CDR3 is TGCGCCAGCAGCCAAGTTCTGGCGGGGGGGAGACAAGAGACCCAGTACTTC.

This clone was found a few times. In DNA, the CDR3 is TGTGCCAGCTCACCTAATGCGAGAGGACAGGGGTACGAGCAGTACTTC. Amino acids: CASSPNARGQGYEQYF. The rearrangement links TRBV18 to TRBJ2-7; 9 nucleotides line up with TRBD1. J lost 4 bases, V lost 3 bases, and 10 bases had no gene match. The CDR3 is 16 residues long. Germline CDR1 and CDR2: KGHSH and LQKENI.

The chain employs TRBV7-9 and TRBJ2-6; TRBD1 might be the D (6 bases). Trimming left V 4 bases short and J 0 bases short, with 10 bases between. This CDR3 is built from 16 residues. Germline V CDR1 and CDR2: SEHNR, FQNEAQ (reference sequence). The CDR3 nucleotides read TGTGCCAGCAGCTCGGGACAAAACTCTGGGGCCAACGTCCTGACTTTC. Its translation: CASSSGQNSGANVLTF.

The chain couples TRBV7-2 to TRBJ2-7; D is undetermined. Germline CDR1 and CDR2: SGHTA and FQGNSA. Trimming removed 2 bases at V and 3 bases at J, with 5 bases between. The CDR3 is made up of 12 amino acids. CDR3 amino acids: CASSLNNYEQYF. CDR3 nucleotide sequence: TGTGCCAGCAGCTTAAACAACTACGAGCAGTACTTC.

This chain joins TRBV9 and TRBJ1-2; 7 bases agree with TRBD1. The germline V gene has CDR1 SGDLS and CDR2 YYNGEE. Trimming cost V 3 bases and J 1 base; bases outside gene matches: 9. The CDR3 totals 16 residues. The CDR3 spells CASSAHSRQGNYGYTF. As DNA, the CDR3 is TGTGCCAGCAGCGCGCACAGTAGACAGGGTAACTATGGCTACACCTTC.

The chain joins TRBV28 to TRBJ2-7; D unclear. V lost 8 bases and J 0 bases, leaving 14 bases between the germline ends. Germline CDR1 is MDHEN and CDR2 is SYDVKM. The CDR3 is 14 amino acids. The DNA for the CDR3 is TGTGCCAGCGGTACCGCAGTTCTCTCCTACGAGCAGTACTTC. Translation gives CASGTAVLSYEQYF.

The sample holds a few counts of this clone. This chain links TRBV5-7 with TRBJ2-3; the match to TRBD2 covers 7 bases. TRBV5-7 is marked as an open reading frame, function uncertain. The CDR3 runs 13 residues. In DNA form, the CDR3 reads TGTGTAGGGACTTCAGGGCTAGGACTAGGGGAGTATTTT. Protein: CVGTSGLGLGEYF.

The rearrangement joins TRBV10-3 to TRBJ1-1, with TRBD1 as a possible D gene (5 bases). The CDR3 runs 13 residues. Trimming pared 8 bases from V and 6 bases from J, leaving 16 bases between. CDR1 is ENHRY and CDR2 is SYGVKD in the germline V gene. CDR3 sequence reads: CAIGGGTNSEAFF. The CDR3 nucleotides read TGTGCCATCGGGGGAGGCACTAATTCTGAAGCTTTCTTT.

This chain joins TRBV20-1 and TRBJ2-3, with D perhaps matching TRBD1 (5 bases). There are 11 residues in the CDR3. Trimming stripped 6 bases from V and 5 bases from J, with 9 bases between. Germline V gene data show CDR1 as DFQATT and CDR2 as SNEGSKA (reference sequence). The CDR3 sequence: CSADMLDTQYF. CDR3 coding DNA: TGCAGTGCGGACATGCTAGATACGCAGTATTTT.

The chain links TRBV19 to TRBJ1-5; D unclear. This CDR3 comprises 12 residues. CDR1 and CDR2 from the germline V gene are LNHDA and SQIVND (reference sequence). The ends were cut back, 4 bases at V and 6 bases at J, with 7 bases in the middle. CDR3 DNA sequence: TGTGCCAGTAGTACTAGAGGTCAGCCCCAGCATTTT. Protein: CASSTRGQPQHF.

The rearrangement joins TRBV7-2 to TRBJ2-1; D possibly corresponds to TRBD1 (6 bases). The ends were cut back, 2 bases at V and 1 base at J, with 9 bases in the middle. Germline lookup yields CDR1 SGHTA and CDR2 FQGNSA. The CDR3 totals 15 residues. The CDR3, as DNA: TGTGCCAGCAGCTTAACAGGGTTATCCTACAATGAGCAGTTCTTC. Its translation: CASSLTGLSYNEQFF.

This clone was seen only a few times. The genes are TRBV20-1 and TRBJ1-1, with D uncertain. Trimming stripped 6 bases from V and 1 base from J, with 6 bases between. Germline V gene sequence: CDR1 DFQATT, CDR2 SNEGSKA (reference sequence). The length of the CDR3 is 11 residues. CDR3 in DNA: TGCAGTGCAAAACAGAACACTGAAGCTTTCTTT. It is translated as CSAKQNTEAFF.

This chain joins TRBV7-2 and TRBJ2-7; a weak D match, TRBD1 (5 bases). Germline assignment: CDR1 SGHTA and CDR2 FQGNSA. The CDR3 runs to 14 residues. Deletions cut 5 bases from V and 3 bases from J, with 14 bases between. The CDR3 DNA follows: TGTGCCAGCAGCGCAAGGGGCCCCCTCTACGAGCAGTACTTC. It codes for CASSARGPLYEQYF.

Written as DNA, the CDR3 is TGTGCCAGCAGCTTGGTCTCGGCGAGGCCGTTCTTC. This gives the protein CASSLVSARPFF. The rearrangement joins TRBV5-6 to TRBJ2-1; D is undetermined. Germline loops: CDR1 SGHDT, CDR2 YYEEEE. CDR3 length: 12 amino acids. The V end was cut by 0 bases, the J end by 15 bases, with 13 bases between. Full variable domain (remainder filled in from reference TRBV5-6 and TRBJ2-1): DAGVTQSPTHLIKTRGQQVTLRCSPKSGHDTVSWYQQALGQGPQFIFQYYEEEERQRGNFPDRFSGHQFPNYSSELNVNALLLGDSALYLCASSLVSARPFFGPGTRLTVL.

The chain is built from TRBV7-8 and TRBJ2-7; D might be TRBD2 (6 bases). V shed 2 bases and J shed 5 bases, with 22 bases lying between them. The CDR3 totals 17 residues. CDR1 is SGHVS and CDR2 is FQNEAQ in the germline V gene. This CDR3 is CASSLPLRAGFLDEQYF. The CDR3 DNA follows: TGTGCCAGCAGCTTACCCCTACGGGCGGGATTCTTGGACGAGCAGTACTTC.

The chain uses TRBV7-2 and TRBJ2-5, with D tentatively TRBD1 (5 bases). Trimming took 2 bases from V and 7 from J, leaving 17 bases between them. The CDR3 length is 15 residues. Germline V gives CDR1 SGHTA, CDR2 FQGNSA. The CDR3 is CASSLSPQGIGTQYF. The CDR3 coding sequence is TGTGCCAGCAGCTTATCCCCCCAGGGCATTGGGACCCAGTACTTC. Full variable domain (missing parts from reference TRBV7-2 and TRBJ2-5): GAGVSQSPSNKVTEKGKDVELRCDPISGHTALYWYRQSLGQGLEFLIYFQGNSAPDKSGLPSDRFSAERTGGSVSTLTIQRTQQEDSAVYLCASSLSPQGIGTQYFGPGTRLLVL.

The V and J genes are TRBV27 and TRBJ1-1; D may be TRBD1 (5 bases). V lost 4 bases, J lost 8 bases, and 8 bases lay in between. CDR3 length equals 11 residues. CDR1 is MNHEY and CDR2 is SMNVEV in the germline V gene (reference sequence). The CDR3 DNA follows: TGTGCCAGCAGTTCCCGGGGGGAAGCTTTCTTT. The encoded protein is CASSSRGEAFF.

The CDR3 protein is CASSPGQGWTQETQYF. In nucleotides, the CDR3 is TGTGCCAGCAGTCCCGGACAGGGGTGGACCCAAGAGACCCAGTACTTC. The J gene is TRBJ2-5, the V gene TRBV13, with 9 nucleotides matching TRBD1. This CDR3 comprises 16 residues. After removal of 6 bases from V and 1 base from J, the junction contained 9 bases not matched to a gene. Looked up from germline, CDR1 is PRHDT and CDR2 is FYEKMQ (reference sequence).